These T cell receptor beta chains were read from a single sample in a study of blood T cell repertoires in COVID-19. Assay used: immunoSEQ multiplex PCR; TCRdb lists only in-frame clones, some missing. The table has some 37,000 clones, around nine tenths seen once. Sequenced input: peripheral blood. The source is a human donor in a cohort sampled during active COVID-19. The CDR3 runs from the conserved cysteine through the conserved F or W. The D gene is left open where the match is weak. Some rows have no size entry. The others give once, few or many, or a class for an expanded clone.

CDR3aa: CASSAPTNTGELFF
CDR3nt: TGTGCCAGCAGTGCTCCGACAAACACCGGGGAGCTGTTTTTT
d_gene: -
j_gene: TRBJ2-2
abundance: few
v_gene: TRBV25-1

CDR3aa: CASISSTDTQYF
CDR3nt: TGTGCCAGCATCTCCAGCACAGATACGCAGTATTTT
d_gene: -
j_gene: TRBJ2-3
abundance: -
v_gene: TRBV28

CDR3aa: CASSLLPPASGSYNEQFF
CDR3nt: TGTGCCAGCAGCTTACTCCCGCCGGCTAGCGGGAGCTACAATGAGCAGTTCTTC
d_gene: TRBD2
j_gene: TRBJ2-1
abundance: few
v_gene: TRBV7-3

CDR3aa: CASSLDRPGYSDTQYF
CDR3nt: TGTGCCAGCAGTTTAGACCGCCCCGGTTATAGCGATACGCAGTATTTT
d_gene: -
j_gene: TRBJ2-3
abundance: -
v_gene: TRBV27

CDR3aa: CASNMNTEAFF
CDR3nt: TGTGCGAGTAATATGAACACTGAAGCTTTCTTT
d_gene: -
j_gene: TRBJ1-1
abundance: -
v_gene: TRBV6-6

CDR3aa: CASSFPRLGGGWGGYTF
CDR3nt: TGTGCCAGCAGTTTTCCCCGGCTTGGGGGAGGGTGGGGAGGCTACACCTTC
d_gene: -
j_gene: TRBJ1-2
abundance: -
v_gene: TRBV28

CDR3aa: CSAEGGTRGTQYF
CDR3nt: TGCAGCGCTGAGGGCGGGACCCGGGGTACGCAGTATTTT
d_gene: -
j_gene: TRBJ2-3
abundance: -
v_gene: TRBV29-1

CDR3aa: CASSLGDTPGDEQYF
CDR3nt: TGTGCCAGCAGCTTAGGAGACACCCCCGGGGACGAGCAGTACTTC
d_gene: -
j_gene: TRBJ2-7
abundance: -
v_gene: TRBV11-2

CDR3aa: CASTITGLGGYTF
CDR3nt: TGTGCCAGCACCATCACCGGTTTGGGCGGCTACACCTTC
d_gene: -
j_gene: TRBJ1-2
abundance: -
v_gene: TRBV7-2

CDR3aa: CASSLALAGVRETQYF
CDR3nt: TGTGCCAGCAGCTTGGCCTTAGCGGGAGTCCGGGAGACCCAGTACTTC
d_gene: TRBD2
j_gene: TRBJ2-5
abundance: -
v_gene: TRBV5-4

CDR3aa: CASRTPGQGETQYF
CDR3nt: TGTGCCAGCAGAACACCGGGACAGGGAGAGACCCAGTACTTC
d_gene: TRBD1
j_gene: TRBJ2-5
abundance: -
v_gene: TRBV5-4

CDR3aa: CASSRGLAGPSYEQYF
CDR3nt: TGCGCCAGCAGCCGGGGACTAGCGGGACCCTCCTACGAGCAGTACTTC
d_gene: TRBD2
j_gene: TRBJ2-7
abundance: -
v_gene: TRBV4-1

CDR3aa: CASSLITPQGETQYF
CDR3nt: TGTGCCAGCAGTTTAATAACCCCCCAGGGGGAGACCCAGTACTTC
d_gene: -
j_gene: TRBJ2-5
abundance: -
v_gene: TRBV28

CDR3aa: CASSISRGTSNYGYTF
CDR3nt: TGTGCCAGCAGCATAAGCCGGGGAACCTCTAACTATGGCTACACCTTC
d_gene: -
j_gene: TRBJ1-2
abundance: -
v_gene: TRBV5-6

CDR3aa: CASSLAGQKNTEAFF
CDR3nt: TGTGCCAGCAGCTTAGCCGGACAGAAGAACACTGAAGCTTTCTTT
d_gene: -
j_gene: TRBJ1-1
abundance: -
v_gene: TRBV7-2

CDR3aa: CASSSGALGGETQYF
CDR3nt: TGTGCCAGCAGTAGCGGAGCTCTGGGGGGAGAGACCCAGTACTTC
d_gene: -
j_gene: TRBJ2-5
abundance: -
v_gene: TRBV27

CDR3aa: CASSFNIGDQETQYF
CDR3nt: TGTGCCAGCAGCTTTAACATTGGTGACCAAGAGACCCAGTACTTC
d_gene: -
j_gene: TRBJ2-5
abundance: -
v_gene: TRBV7-8

CDR3aa: CASSQAPTGPYEQYF
CDR3nt: TGCGCCAGCAGCCAAGCCCCCACAGGGCCCTACGAGCAGTACTTC
d_gene: -
j_gene: TRBJ2-7
abundance: few
v_gene: TRBV4-1

CDR3aa: CATRDRIYNEQFF
CDR3nt: TGTGCCACCCGGGACAGGATATACAATGAGCAGTTCTTC
d_gene: TRBD1
j_gene: TRBJ2-1
abundance: -
v_gene: TRBV15

CDR3aa: CAIARGTTNEKLFF
CDR3nt: TGCGCTATCGCCCGCGGGACAACTAATGAAAAACTGTTTTTT
d_gene: -
j_gene: TRBJ1-4
abundance: -
v_gene: TRBV4-1

CDR3aa: CASSPWTGKSMGTEAFF
CDR3nt: TGTGCCAGCTCACCGTGGACAGGGAAGTCTATGGGCACTGAAGCTTTCTTT
d_gene: TRBD1
j_gene: TRBJ1-1
abundance: -
v_gene: TRBV18

CDR3aa: CASSGTGGEAFF
CDR3nt: TGCGCCAGCAGTGGGACAGGGGGCGAAGCTTTCTTT
d_gene: TRBD1
j_gene: TRBJ1-1
abundance: -
v_gene: TRBV10-2

CDR3aa: CASTPGTRRENTIYF
CDR3nt: TGTGCCAGCACCCCCGGGACCCGGAGGGAAAACACCATATATTTT
d_gene: -
j_gene: TRBJ1-3
abundance: -
v_gene: TRBV9

CDR3aa: CSVLLAPGTGEEKLFF
CDR3nt: TGCAGCGTTCTACTAGCTCCTGGGACAGGGGAAGAAAAACTGTTTTTT
d_gene: TRBD1
j_gene: TRBJ1-4
abundance: -
v_gene: TRBV29-1

CDR3aa: CASSSGGASNQPQHF
CDR3nt: TGTGCCAGCAGCTCGGGAGGTGCAAGCAATCAGCCCCAGCATTTT
d_gene: -
j_gene: TRBJ1-5
abundance: -
v_gene: TRBV7-2

CDR3aa: CACPWGLAGNEQFF
CDR3nt: TGTGCCTGCCCCTGGGGACTAGCCGGGAATGAGCAGTTCTTC
d_gene: TRBD2
j_gene: TRBJ2-1
abundance: -
v_gene: TRBV30

CDR3aa: CASSRSADYYEQYF
CDR3nt: TGCGCCAGCAGCCGAAGCGCGGACTACTACGAGCAGTACTTC
d_gene: -
j_gene: TRBJ2-7
abundance: few
v_gene: TRBV5-1

CDR3aa: CASSGGQGIFGTQYF
CDR3nt: TGTGCCAGTAGTGGCGGACAGGGAATTTTTGGGACCCAGTACTTC
d_gene: TRBD1
j_gene: TRBJ2-5
abundance: -
v_gene: TRBV19

CDR3aa: CASSLRQVNTEAFF
CDR3nt: TGTGCCAGCAGCTTACGACAGGTGAACACTGAAGCTTTCTTT
d_gene: -
j_gene: TRBJ1-1
abundance: once
v_gene: TRBV9

CDR3aa: CASSLSTGGAGGYTF
CDR3nt: TGCGCCAGCAGCCTCTCGACAGGGGGCGCGGGTGGCTACACCTTC
d_gene: TRBD1
j_gene: TRBJ1-2
abundance: once
v_gene: TRBV5-1

CDR3aa: CASRAGRESPLHF
CDR3nt: TGTGCCAGCCGGGCAGGGCGAGAGTCACCCCTCCACTTT
d_gene: -
j_gene: TRBJ1-6
abundance: once
v_gene: TRBV12-3/TRBV12-4

CDR3aa: CASSFSPPGELFF
CDR3nt: TGTGCCAGCAGTTTCTCTCCTCCGGGGGAGCTGTTTTTT
d_gene: -
j_gene: TRBJ2-2
abundance: few
v_gene: TRBV12-3/TRBV12-4

CDR3aa: CASSPIGQGAGEQYF
CDR3nt: TGCGCCAGCAGCCCGATTGGACAGGGGGCAGGGGAGCAGTACTTC
d_gene: TRBD1
j_gene: TRBJ2-7
abundance: once
v_gene: TRBV5-1

CDR3aa: CSVELDRRNTIYF
CDR3nt: TGCAGCGTGGAATTGGACAGACGAAACACCATATATTTT
d_gene: -
j_gene: TRBJ1-3
abundance: -
v_gene: TRBV29-1

CDR3aa: CASSRTSGSQAGQFF
CDR3nt: TGTGCCAGCAGCCGGACTAGCGGCTCACAAGCGGGGCAGTTCTTC
d_gene: TRBD2
j_gene: TRBJ2-1
abundance: -
v_gene: TRBV7-9

CDR3aa: CAMGRGYEQYF
CDR3nt: TGTGCAATGGGCAGGGGTTACGAGCAGTACTTC
d_gene: -
j_gene: TRBJ2-7
abundance: -
v_gene: TRBV6-5